A selection of T cell receptor beta chains follows, all from one sample in a study of tumor-infiltrating lymphocytes in glioblastoma multiforme. One entry per CDR3 protein, called by TCRdb with MiXCR from the multiplex PCR reads. Among about 8,400 distinct CDR3 sequences, around 80% were seen once, and the ten largest hold around 50%. Sequenced input: brain tumor tissue. These receptors were taken from a male donor with glioblastoma. Both conserved end residues are part of each CDR3. A D gene is named only where the DNA matches it firmly. Size is omitted from some rows. Given values are once, few, many or a class for expanded clones.

TRBV11-2	TRBD1	TRBJ2-1	NA	TGTGCCAGCAGTTTGACAGTAAGGGGGCCTTGGCGCAATGAGCAGTTCTTC	CASSLTVRGPWRNEQFF
TRBV11-2	TRBD1	TRBJ2-7	NA	TGTGCCAGCAGCTTATACGGACAGGGGAGGAACGAGCAGTACTTC	CASSLYGQGRNEQYF
TRBV11-2	NA	TRBJ2-3	NA	TGTGCCAGCAGCTTGCACTCTGGGAGCACAGATACGCAGTATTTT	CASSLHSGSTDTQYF
TRBV11-2	NA	TRBJ2-3	NA	TGTGCCAGCAGTACTCTAGAGGGTGAAAATACGCAGTATTTC	CASSTLEGENTQYF
TRBV6-2/TRBV6-3	TRBD1	TRBJ2-2	many	TGTGCCAGCAGTAGACAGGGCGCCGGGGAGCTGTTTTTT	CASSRQGAGELFF
TRBV29-1	TRBD1	TRBJ2-5	few	TGCAGCGCAGAGACAGGGCGGAGGCAAGAGACCCAGTACTTC	CSAETGRRQETQYF
TRBV6-1	TRBD2	TRBJ2-2	NA	TGTGCCAGCAGTGAAGAGAGCGGGACCACCGGGGAGTTGTTTTTT	CASSEESGTTGELFF
TRBV11-1	NA	TRBJ2-2	NA	TGTGCCAGTTGGAACACCAGGGAGCTGTTTTTT	CASWNTRELFF
TRBV4-1	NA	TRBJ2-2	few	TGCGCCAGCAGCCAAGATAGTGGGTCCGGGGGGCCGTTTTTT	CASSQDSGSGGPFF
TRBV29-1	NA	TRBJ2-2	NA	NA	CSVGTGTGCERAGEPFF
TRBV11-2	NA	TRBJ2-5	NA	TGTGCCAGCATCTTAGTAGTTGGCTTGCAAGAGACCCGGTACTTC	CASILVVGLQETRYF
TRBV20-1	NA	TRBJ2-5	NA	TGCAGTGCTAGAGCCACAGGGGACTGGGAGACCCAGTACTTC	CSARATGDWETQYF
TRBV12-3/TRBV12-4	NA	TRBJ1-1	once	TGTGCCAGCAGTTTACAGGGAAACACTGAAGCTTTCTTT	CASSLQGNTEAFF
TRBV5-5	TRBD1	TRBJ2-1	NA	TGTGCCAGCAGCTGGCGGTCAGGGGGCCCCTACAATGAGCAGTTCTTC	CASSWRSGGPYNEQFF
TRBV11-2	NA	TRBJ2-5	NA	TGTGCCAGCAGGATGGCGGGGGCACAAGAGACCCAGTACTTC	CASRMAGAQETQYF
TRBV29-1	NA	TRBJ2-7	NA	TGCAGCGTTGTGACAGCCTACGAGCAGTACTTC	CSVVTAYEQYF
TRBV20-1	NA	TRBJ2-7	few	TGCAGTGTCATAAACCCAGGGGGAGGGGGGCAGTACGAGCAGTACTTC	CSVINPGGGGQYEQYF
TRBV11-2	TRBD2	TRBJ2-2	NA	TGTACCAGCACTCCCTCATTCGGCCAAGGGCTAGCGGTAAACACCGGGGAGCTGCTTTTT	CTSTPSFGQGLAVNTGELLF
TRBV20-1	NA	TRBJ1-6	NA	TGCAGTGCTGGGGTAATCACGGATCCACCCCTCCACTTT	CSAGVITDPPLHF
TRBV5-1	NA	TRBJ1-4	NA	TGCGCCAGCAGCTACACAGTGGCAGTAACTAATGAAAAACTGTTTTTC	CASSYTVAVTNEKLFF
TRBV29-1	NA	TRBJ1-2	NA	TGCACGATCAGCCGGGACGTACATGGCTACACCTTC	CTISRDVHGYTF
TRBV30	TRBD1	TRBJ1-1	many	TGTGCCTGGTTTCCCGGGACAGGGGGCACTGAAGCTTTCTTT	CAWFPGTGGTEAFF
TRBV20-1	NA	TRBJ2-1	NA	TGCAGTGCTAGAGATAAGAAAAACTACAATGAGCAGTTCTTC	CSARDKKNYNEQFF
TRBV6-5	TRBD1	TRBJ1-4	medium-sized	TGTGCCAGCAGGCAGGGGGGCGGGGATGAAAAACTGTTTTTT	CASRQGGGDEKLFF
TRBV7-8	NA	TRBJ2-1	medium-sized	TGTGCCAGCAGCCAGAAGTTCGGGGGCTACAATGAGCAGTTCTTC	CASSQKFGGYNEQFF
TRBV20-1	TRBD2	TRBJ2-3	NA	TGCAGTGCTAGTCGCTCCGGACTAGCGGGAGGGCCGGGTAGCACAGATACGCAGTACTTT	CSASRSGLAGGPGSTDTQYF
TRBV5-4	TRBD1	TRBJ1-1	NA	TGTGCCAGCAGATCTGACAGGGCGAACACTGAAGCTTTCTTT	CASRSDRANTEAFF
TRBV20-1	NA	TRBJ1-2	once	TGCAGTGCTAGAGATCCACGTAGGCAGACCGGCTATGGCTACACCTTC	CSARDPRRQTGYGYTF
TRBV29-1	NA	TRBJ2-5	NA	TGCAGCGGGCAGGGGGGAGAGACCCAGTACTTC	CSGQGGETQYF
TRBV11-3	TRBD1	TRBJ1-5	NA	TGTGCCAGCAGCGCAAGACAGGGTGTTGGGCAGCCCCAGCATTTT	CASSARQGVGQPQHF
TRBV29-1	TRBD1	TRBJ1-4	NA	TGTAGCGTTGGGACAGGGGGGATTAATGAAAGACTGTTTTTT	CSVGTGGINERLFF
TRBV10-3	NA	TRBJ1-4	NA	TGTGCCATCAGTGGACGGGCTTCAACTAATGGAAAACTGTTTTTT	CAISGRASTNGKLFF
TRBV20-1	NA	TRBJ1-6	once	TGCAGTGCAAGTAGGACGGGGAATTCACCCCTCCACTTT	CSASRTGNSPLHF
TRBV7-9	NA	TRBJ1-1	many	TGTGCCAGCAGCTTTACGGGGACGAACACTGAAGCTTTCTTT	CASSFTGTNTEAFF
TRBV29-1	TRBD2	TRBJ2-7	few	TGCAGCGTTGAAGATAAAGTGCCTAGCGGGAGTAACGAGCAGTACTTC	CSVEDKVPSGSNEQYF
TRBV5-1	NA	TRBJ1-1	NA	TGCGCCATCAGCTTGGAGGGGATTAGCACTGAAGCTTTCTTT	CAISLEGISTEAFF
TRBV20-1	NA	TRBJ1-2	medium-sized	TGCAGTGCTAGAGTAGGGGTAGAAGGGGCAAATTTTAACTATGGCTACACCTTC	CSARVGVEGANFNYGYTF
TRBV11-2	NA	TRBJ2-2	few	TGTGCTAGCACCCCCTCACTCGGCCAAGGGCTGGCGGTAAACACCGGGGAGCTGTTTTTT	CASTPSLGQGLAVNTGELFF
TRBV6-2/TRBV6-3	NA	TRBJ2-1	medium-sized	TGTGCCAGCAGCCACTTATCCAGTTACAATGAGCAGTTCTTC	CASSHLSSYNEQFF
TRBV11-1	TRBD2	TRBJ2-1	NA	TGTGCCAGCAGCTTGACATCGGGAGGTGCCAATGAGCAGTTCTTC	CASSLTSGGANEQFF
TRBV11-1	TRBD1	TRBJ2-5	NA	TGTGCCAGCAGCTACGACAGGGGAGAAGAGACCCAGTACTTC	CASSYDRGEETQYF
TRBV6-2/TRBV6-3	TRBD1	TRBJ2-7	NA	TGTGCCAGCAGCTCACCGGGACAGGGCTACGAGCAGTACTTC	CASSSPGQGYEQYF
TRBV13	TRBD2	TRBJ2-1	once	TGTGCCAGCAATTCAAAACTAGCGGGGATAGATTACAATGAGCAGTTCTTC	CASNSKLAGIDYNEQFF
TRBV11-1	NA	TRBJ2-1	NA	TGTGCCAGCAGCTTAGGACCAGCCAATGAGCAGTTCTTC	CASSLGPANEQFF
TRBV11-2	NA	TRBJ1-3	NA	TGTGCCAGGAGCCAGTCCAGGGAGCCGGACACCATATATTTT	CARSQSREPDTIYF
TRBV29-1	NA	TRBJ2-7	NA	TGCAGCGTTGGGCAGGGGGGCCCCTACGAGCAGTACTTC	CSVGQGGPYEQYF